These T cell receptor beta chains were read from a single sample in a study of blood T cells in healthy people across ages. TCRdb passed the 5' RACE reads through MiXCR, listing each CDR3 protein once. The sample has more than 650,000 distinct CDR3 sequences; about a quarter are singletons. These records were also assigned to another study, of T cells of mothers and their children.

Sequenced input: blood. These receptors originate from a boy between 10 and 17 years old in good health. CDR3s include the opening cysteine and the closing phenylalanine or tryptophan. Each record gives: clone size, D gene, J gene, V gene, CDR3 DNA, CDR3 protein. D genes are given only for firm matches. The size field is filled for only some rows; it gives once, few, many or a size class.

size: few
D: -
J: TRBJ2-7
V: TRBV27
DNA: TGTGCCAGCAGTCTAATCAGGGGAGACGAGCAGTACTTC
CDR3: CASSLIRGDEQYF

size: -
D: -
J: TRBJ2-7
V: TRBV27
DNA: TGTGCCAGCAGTGGGGACAATTTATCAAAGCAGTACTTC
CDR3: CASSGDNLSKQYF

size: few
D: -
J: TRBJ2-1
V: TRBV29-1
DNA: TGCAGCGTGTCCGGGGACAATGAGCAGTTCTTC
CDR3: CSVSGDNEQFF

size: -
D: -
J: TRBJ2-3
V: TRBV28
DNA: TGTGCCAGCAGCGCCGCGCGGGGGCTCACAGATACGCAGTATTTT
CDR3: CASSAARGLTDTQYF

size: -
D: -
J: TRBJ2-5
V: TRBV10-3
DNA: TGTGCCATCAGTGATGATGGGGAACCTTGGGAGACCCAGTACTTC
CDR3: CAISDDGEPWETQYF

size: few
D: TRBD1
J: TRBJ1-2
V: TRBV7-9
DNA: TGTGCCAGCAGCGCGACAGGGGGACGCCATGGCTACACCTTC
CDR3: CASSATGGRHGYTF

size: few
D: -
J: TRBJ2-3
V: TRBV7-9
DNA: TGTGCCAGCAGCCCTAGGACGGGCCAAACAGATACGCAGTATTTT
CDR3: CASSPRTGQTDTQYF

size: few
D: TRBD1
J: TRBJ1-2
V: TRBV2
DNA: TGTGCCAGTAATAGGGGGCGAGTGGATGGCTACACCTTC
CDR3: CASNRGRVDGYTF

size: -
D: TRBD1
J: TRBJ1-4
V: TRBV2
DNA: TGTGCCAGCAGTGGGGGGACAGACTTTGAAAAACTGTTTTTT
CDR3: CASSGGTDFEKLFF

size: -
D: -
J: TRBJ1-2
V: TRBV29-1
DNA: TGCAGCGTTCTGGGGCACGGGGTATCAGGCTACACCTTC
CDR3: CSVLGHGVSGYTF

size: -
D: -
J: TRBJ2-5
V: TRBV10-2
DNA: TGCGCCAGCATAGGATCCCGCTCCGCTCAAGAGACCCAGTACTTC
CDR3: CASIGSRSAQETQYF

size: -
D: TRBD2
J: TRBJ2-1
V: TRBV5-1
DNA: TGCGCCAGCAGCTTGGAACTAGCGGGGGGGCGGGGCCCCTCCTACAATGAGCAGTTCTTC
CDR3: CASSLELAGGRGPSYNEQFF

size: -
D: -
J: TRBJ1-2
V: TRBV12-3/TRBV12-4
DNA: TGTGCCAGCAGGTTACAGCCAGGCTATGGCTACACCTTC
CDR3: CASRLQPGYGYTF

size: -
D: -
J: TRBJ1-3
V: TRBV29-1
DNA: TGCAGCGTGGACGTTGGAAACACCATATATTTT
CDR3: CSVDVGNTIYF

size: few
D: TRBD2
J: TRBJ2-3
V: TRBV11-2
DNA: TGTGCCAGCAGCCGGGGACTAGCGGGGGGTTACACAGATACGCAGTATTTT
CDR3: CASSRGLAGGYTDTQYF

size: few
D: TRBD1
J: TRBJ1-2
V: TRBV6-1
DNA: TGTGCCAGCAGTCCTGGACAGGGAAGAGGGAACTATGGCTACACCTTC
CDR3: CASSPGQGRGNYGYTF

size: -
D: -
J: TRBJ2-5
V: TRBV15
DNA: TGTGCCACCAGCAGAGATGACCGTCGCCCCCAAGAGACCCAGTACTTC
CDR3: CATSRDDRRPQETQYF

size: -
D: -
J: TRBJ2-1
V: TRBV5-1
DNA: TGCGCCAGCACTCTAGAGACCGGCAGGGGAGGTGATGAGCAGTTCTTC
CDR3: CASTLETGRGGDEQFF

size: -
D: -
J: TRBJ2-5
V: TRBV9
DNA: TGTGCCAGCAGCGTAGGGTACAACGAGGGGACCCAGTACTTC
CDR3: CASSVGYNEGTQYF

size: few
D: TRBD1
J: TRBJ2-5
V: TRBV20-1
DNA: TGCAGTGCCATCGGACAGGGAGGAGAAGAGACCCAGTACTTC
CDR3: CSAIGQGGEETQYF

size: few
D: -
J: TRBJ2-5
V: TRBV12-3/TRBV12-4
DNA: TGTGCCAGCAGAATGGGGACACCTCAAGAGACCCAGTACTTC
CDR3: CASRMGTPQETQYF

size: -
D: TRBD2
J: TRBJ2-3
V: TRBV7-9
DNA: TGTGCCAGCAGCTTAGTCCTACTAGCGGGTATCACAGATACGCAGTATTTT
CDR3: CASSLVLLAGITDTQYF

size: -
D: TRBD1
J: TRBJ2-2
V: TRBV20-1
DNA: TGCAGTGCTAGTTTAAGGGGGCAAAGAGGCACCGGGGAGCTGTTTTTT
CDR3: CSASLRGQRGTGELFF

size: -
D: TRBD1
J: TRBJ2-1
V: TRBV13
DNA: TGTGCCAGCAGCTTTGGGACAGGCAACTACAATGAGCAGTTCTTC
CDR3: CASSFGTGNYNEQFF

size: many
D: -
J: TRBJ2-7
V: TRBV7-9
DNA: TGTGCCAGCACCCCATCGGGGGACGAGCAGTACTTC
CDR3: CASTPSGDEQYF

size: -
D: -
J: TRBJ2-5
V: TRBV10-3
DNA: TGTGCCATCAGTGTGCACAACCAAGAGACCCAGTACTTC
CDR3: CAISVHNQETQYF

size: -
D: TRBD2
J: TRBJ2-6
V: TRBV29-1
DNA: TGCAGCTGTGGGCGGGGGGCCACGAACTCTGGGGCCAACGTCCTGACTTTC
CDR3: CSCGRGATNSGANVLTF

size: few
D: -
J: TRBJ2-4
V: TRBV21-1
DNA: TGTGCCAGCAGCAAAGCCCAAAAATCTAGCGGGGGGGCGTCTTTAGCCAAAAACATTCAGTACTTC
CDR3: CASSKAQKSSGGASLAKNIQYF

size: once
D: -
J: TRBJ2-7
V: TRBV11-2
DNA: TGTGCCAGCAGCTCGTGGCAGGTTTCCTACGAGCAGCACTTC
CDR3: CASSSWQVSYEQHF

size: few
D: -
J: TRBJ1-3
V: TRBV21-1
DNA: TGTGCCAGCAGCAAAGGGGGAACAAGGGGAAACACCATATATTTT
CDR3: CASSKGGTRGNTIYF

size: few
D: TRBD1
J: TRBJ2-7
V: TRBV6-5
DNA: TGTGCCAGCAGCAGGGGGCCACTCTCCTACGAGCAGTACTTC
CDR3: CASSRGPLSYEQYF

size: few
D: TRBD2
J: TRBJ2-5
V: TRBV5-6
DNA: TGTGCCAGCAGCCTTCGGTGGCCTAGCGGAATTCAAGAGACCCAGTACTTC
CDR3: CASSLRWPSGIQETQYF

size: few
D: TRBD1
J: TRBJ1-1
V: TRBV5-1
DNA: TGCGCCAGCAGCCACCCGGAGAGGGGGCCGATGAACACTGAAGCTTTCTTT
CDR3: CASSHPERGPMNTEAFF

size: -
D: -
J: TRBJ2-7
V: TRBV6-5
DNA: TGTGCCAGCAGTTACTCGTACCGATACGAGCAGTACTTC
CDR3: CASSYSYRYEQYF

size: once
D: -
J: TRBJ2-1
V: TRBV12-3/TRBV12-4
DNA: TGTGCCAGCAGCTCTGGACTTCCCGGCCCTCACAATGAGCAGTTCTTC
CDR3: CASSSGLPGPHNEQFF

size: few
D: -
J: TRBJ2-5
V: TRBV20-1
DNA: TGCAGTGCTAGAGATAGAGGTCGGACAGTTTCACACCAGTACTTC
CDR3: CSARDRGRTVSHQYF

size: few
D: TRBD1
J: TRBJ2-5
V: TRBV6-5
DNA: TGTGCCAGCAGTTACTCGACGGGGACAGGGGAGACCCAGTACTTC
CDR3: CASSYSTGTGETQYF

size: -
D: -
J: TRBJ2-1
V: TRBV12-3/TRBV12-4
DNA: TGTGCCAGCAGTTTACGGGCGGAAGGGGAGCAGTTCTTC
CDR3: CASSLRAEGEQFF